The rows below give T cell receptor beta chains drawn from one sample of a study of shared clonotypes between healthy human individuals. Sequencing used immunoSEQ multiplex PCR; TCRdb keeps in-frame clones, though not all of them. The sample yields 1.5 million to 2.5 million clones, roughly 95% seen once. The specimen was naive CD8+ T cells sorted from blood. These receptors were collected from a man aged 18 to 35 in good health. Each CDR3 is given with its conserved first and last residue. A D gene is named only where the DNA matches it firmly. Not all rows give a size; the values are once, few, many and, for expanded clones, a class.

V gene	D gene	J gene	clone size	CDR3 DNA	CDR3 protein
TRBV13	TRBD1	TRBJ1-1	-	TGTGCCAGCAGCCACGACAGGGGGGCCACTGAAGCTTTCTTT	CASSHDRGATEAFF
TRBV27	TRBD1	TRBJ1-2	-	TGTGCCAGCAACGCCCTCCCCGGGACAGGGGAAGGCTACACCTTC	CASNALPGTGEGYTF
TRBV28	-	TRBJ1-5	-	TGTGCCAGCAGTCCGAATAGCAATCAGCCCCAGCATTTT	CASSPNSNQPQHF
TRBV1	-	TRBJ2-7	-	TGCACCAGCAGCCAAGGCGGGAAGGGGTACGAGCAGTACTTC	CTSSQGGKGYEQYF
TRBV5-4	-	TRBJ2-1	-	TGTGCCAGCAGCTTAATGGGATCCTACAATGAGCAGTTCTTC	CASSLMGSYNEQFF
TRBV28	-	TRBJ1-4	-	TGTGCCAGCAGCCGTATACGGGGTGAAAAACTGTTTTTT	CASSRIRGEKLFF
TRBV5-4	TRBD2	TRBJ2-2	-	TGTGCCAGCAGCTTGGTGGGACTAGCGAACACCGGGGAGCTGTTTTTT	CASSLVGLANTGELFF
TRBV11-2	-	TRBJ2-1	-	TGTGCCAGCAGCTTCAGGGCTCCCTACAATGAGCAGTTCTTC	CASSFRAPYNEQFF
TRBV9	-	TRBJ2-2	-	TGTGCCAGCAGCGTAGGGACTTCAACCGGGGAGCTGTTTTTT	CASSVGTSTGELFF
TRBV6-6	-	TRBJ2-2	once	TGTGCCAGCAGTCTGGCGGGCACCGGGGAGCTGTTTTTT	CASSLAGTGELFF
TRBV13	-	TRBJ2-3	-	TGTGCCAGCAGCCAAACCATGGGCACAGATACGCAGTATTTT	CASSQTMGTDTQYF
TRBV9	-	TRBJ2-6	-	TGTGCCAGCAGCGTAGGAGGGTCAGGGGCCAACGTCCTGACTTTC	CASSVGGSGANVLTF
TRBV6-5	-	TRBJ1-5	-	TGTGCCAGCAGTCCCGACGAGGGATTGAATCAGCCCCAGCATTTT	CASSPDEGLNQPQHF
TRBV4-3	-	TRBJ2-7	-	TGCGCCAGCAGCCAAGATTCCGAGACCCCGGAGCAGTACTTC	CASSQDSETPEQYF
TRBV4-1	-	TRBJ2-2	-	TGCGCCAGCAGCCAAGAAGAGTTGGACACCGGGGAGCTGTTTTTT	CASSQEELDTGELFF
TRBV7-8	-	TRBJ1-5	-	TGTGCCAGCAGCTCCGGGTCGGCCCATCAGCCCCAGCATTTT	CASSSGSAHQPQHF
TRBV19	-	TRBJ1-3	-	TGTGCCAGTAGTATGGTCTCGGGGGGCGCCTATGGAAACACCATATATTTT	CASSMVSGGAYGNTIYF
TRBV5-6	-	TRBJ2-7	-	TGTGCCAGCAGCTTGATGGGCAGCGGGACAGGATCCTACGAGCAGTACTTC	CASSLMGSGTGSYEQYF
TRBV13	-	TRBJ2-1	-	TGTGCCTCGGGGGATATGGTGAATGAGCAGTTCTTC	CASGDMVNEQFF
TRBV11-2	TRBD2	TRBJ2-3	-	TGTGCCAGCAGCTTAAATAGCGGGAGGGCCGCGGATACGCAGTATTTT	CASSLNSGRAADTQYF
TRBV29-1	-	TRBJ1-2	few	TGCAGCGTTGAAGATAGCGGCTTCCTCCTGAATGGCTACACCTTC	CSVEDSGFLLNGYTF
TRBV11-3	TRBD2	TRBJ2-7	-	TGTGCCAGCAGCCGGGGACTAGCTTCCGAGCAGTACTTC	CASSRGLASEQYF
TRBV7-6	-	TRBJ1-4	-	TGTGCCAGCAGCCGGGACACAAATGAAAAACTGTTTTTT	CASSRDTNEKLFF
TRBV4-3	-	TRBJ1-5	-	TGCGCCAGCAGCATCACGGTTTATAGCAATCAGCCCCAGCATTTT	CASSITVYSNQPQHF
TRBV25-1	TRBD2	TRBJ2-5	-	TGTGCCAGCAGTGATCGGCTAGCGGGAAGAGAGACCCAGTACTTC	CASSDRLAGRETQYF
TRBV30	-	TRBJ1-1	-	TGTGCCTGGAGTCCGGACTCTGGGAACACTGAAGCTTTCTTT	CAWSPDSGNTEAFF
TRBV25-1	TRBD1	TRBJ2-2	few	TGTGCCACCCTGGGCAGGGGGCCGAACACCGGGGAGCTGTTTTTT	CATLGRGPNTGELFF
TRBV29-1	-	TRBJ2-5	-	TGCAGCGTTGAGGGGGGACAGTTCCAAGAGACCCAGTACTTC	CSVEGGQFQETQYF
TRBV21-1	-	TRBJ2-7	-	TGTGCCAGCAGCACGATCGGGACAGGGATCTCCTACGAGCAGTACTTC	CASSTIGTGISYEQYF
TRBV2	TRBD2	TRBJ2-7	-	TGTGCCAGTGAAGCGGGAGTATTCGAGCAGTACTTC	CASEAGVFEQYF
TRBV11-3	-	TRBJ2-1	-	TGTGCCAGCAGCTTAGATTGGGGGGCGACCTCCGGGAATGAGCAGTTCTTC	CASSLDWGATSGNEQFF
TRBV4-3	-	TRBJ2-7	-	TGCGCCAGCAGCCTCCACGCCAACTACGAGCAGTACTTC	CASSLHANYEQYF
TRBV11-3	-	TRBJ2-7	-	TGTGCCAGCAGCTTAGGGACTTCCTACGAGCAGTACTTC	CASSLGTSYEQYF
TRBV19	-	TRBJ1-2	-	TGTGCCAGTAGTATAGATATGGAATTTAACTATGGCTACACCTTC	CASSIDMEFNYGYTF
TRBV7-9	-	TRBJ2-3	-	TGTGCCAGCAGCTTAGCGGGGTACGATACGCAGTATTTT	CASSLAGYDTQYF
TRBV7-3	-	TRBJ2-2	once	TGTGCCAGCAGCTTAATTCCGAACACCGGGGAGCTGTTTTTT	CASSLIPNTGELFF
TRBV10-3	TRBD1	TRBJ2-3	-	TGTGCCATCAATTACAGGGGCGGGCCAGATACGCAGTATTTT	CAINYRGGPDTQYF
TRBV9	-	TRBJ2-5	-	TGTGCCAGCAGCGTAGAGGGAGTCGGAAGTTGGCTAGAGACCCAGTACTTC	CASSVEGVGSWLETQYF
TRBV9	-	TRBJ2-5	once	TGTGCCAGCAGCGCCCAGCCGGACACACCGGGAGTTGACGAGACCCAGTACTTC	CASSAQPDTPGVDETQYF
TRBV28	-	TRBJ1-2	-	TGTGCCAGCAGCCCGGACAGACTGGGAAATGGCTACACCTTC	CASSPDRLGNGYTF
TRBV5-1	-	TRBJ1-2	-	TGCGCCAGCAGCTTCGCAGGGCAGGACTATGGCTACACCTTC	CASSFAGQDYGYTF